This TCR beta chain emerged from a study of blood T cell repertoires in COVID-19. For the study at large: The samples span acute and convalescent COVID-19 from the United States, Italy and Spain.

Per the study methods: By means of reference gene primer amplification, nucleated cell counts were estimated. TCRdb's table, derived via immunoSEQ multiplex PCR, lists solely in-frame clones and lacks some. The V and J calls and the clone size are those of that table, but D and trimming were determined from the DNA. The sample has about 110,000 clones, 70% to 90% seen once; the top ten hold around 2.2%. The sample holds a few counts of this clone. The specimen was peripheral blood. The receptor was isolated from a human donor in a cohort sampled during active COVID-19.

The CDR3 loop reads CAITAASSYNEQFF. The CDR3 DNA follows: TGTGCCATCACGGCAGCGAGCTCCTACAATGAGCAGTTCTTC. The genes are TRBV10-3 and TRBJ2-1; D not certain. The CDR3 is made up of 14 amino acids. Germline V gene sequence: CDR1 ENHRY, CDR2 SYGVKD. Trimming removed 7 bases at V and 0 bases at J, with 10 bases between.